These T cell receptor beta chains were read from a single sample in a study of Ad26.COV2.S vaccination and SARS-CoV-2 variants. Sequencing was performed with immunoSEQ multiplex PCR; in TCRdb, only in-frame clones are kept and a portion is missing. The sample contains hundreds of thousands of clones, about 91% of which appear only once. This sample comprised peripheral blood, obtained in a trial of Ad26.COV2.S vaccine versus placebo. The receptors originated from a person aged 18-60 years who received the Ad26.COV2.S COVID-19 vaccine or a placebo. Each CDR3 is given with its conserved first and last residue. The order of the fields is J gene, V gene, CDR3 protein.

>TRBJ1-1|TRBV7-2
CASSPAYEPPEAFF
>TRBJ1-2|TRBV11-3
CASSQMGAGNDGYTF
>TRBJ1-6|TRBV25-1
CASSEPRQGGNSPLHF
>TRBJ2-2|TRBV4-3
CASSADYNTGELFF
>TRBJ2-1|TRBV5-1
CASSLVAGGPGNEQFF
>TRBJ2-1|TRBV6-5
CASGGEYNEQFF
>TRBJ2-2|TRBV24-1
CAPLRYGATTGELFF
>TRBJ2-3|TRBV19
CASTRGNTQYF
>TRBJ1-2|TRBV28
CASRNRTPGGYTF
>TRBJ2-3|TRBV4-2
CASSQDPLAGGADTQYF
>TRBJ2-3|TRBV15
CATSRFAGRANTDTQYF
>TRBJ1-2|TRBV11-3
CASSFGHTHGYTF
>TRBJ2-4|TRBV28
CASSHRENIQYF
>TRBJ2-1|TRBV27
CASSFSPGGFTYNEQFF
>TRBJ2-3|TRBV18
CASSPRTGADTQYF
>TRBJ2-1|TRBV24-1
CATSDSSGRWRNEQFF
>TRBJ2-7|TRBV6-5
CASRYHEQYF
>TRBJ1-1|TRBV4-2
CASSQADRDDTEAFF
>TRBJ2-3|TRBV3-1/TRBV3-2
CASSQVPGSSTDTQYF
>TRBJ1-1|TRBV4-1
CASSPGILSRTEAFF
>TRBJ2-6|TRBV18
CASSPPPWAGANVLTF
>TRBJ2-1|TRBV20-1
CSALRDNEQFF
>TRBJ2-3|TRBV20-1
CSARLTDTQYF
>TRBJ2-6|TRBV7-9
CASSLRVGTSGANVLTF
>TRBJ1-2|TRBV18
CASSLTQGTDGYTF
>TRBJ2-7|TRBV20-1
CSAAALGEQYF
>TRBJ2-1|TRBV9
CASTQAGSYNEQFF
>TRBJ2-1|TRBV11-2
CASSLGPVRGQFF
>TRBJ1-2|TRBV24-1
CATSDRQEGYGYTF
>TRBJ2-4|TRBV29-1
CSVGELAKNIQYF
>TRBJ2-1|TRBV7-8
CASNLWEGHNEQFF
>TRBJ2-5|TRBV6-6
CASSYNSQETQYF
>TRBJ1-6|TRBV7-3
CASSASSSYNSPLHF
>TRBJ2-5|TRBV5-6
CASTLQGIQETQYF
>TRBJ1-1|TRBV7-9
CASSPRGLNTEAFF
>TRBJ1-2|TRBV4-3
CASSLRQGNGYTF
>TRBJ1-2|TRBV6-6
CASSPQWGHGYTF
>TRBJ2-3|TRBV4-2
CASSPDPWTSGSSDTQYF
>TRBJ2-5|TRBV18
CASSPRQRGETQYF
>TRBJ2-1|TRBV5-1
CASSHWEDRYIYNEQFF
>TRBJ2-7|TRBV5-1
CASSLMGGPSYEQYF
>TRBJ2-5|TRBV11-2
CASSLPPGGKRETQYF
>TRBJ2-5|TRBV29-1
CSVLRAQETQYF